A selection of T cell receptor beta chains follows, all from one sample in a study of blood T cells in healthy people across ages. TCRdb re-called the 5' RACE reads with MiXCR, one entry per CDR3 protein. The sample holds approximately 900,000 distinct CDR3 sequences, 29% seen once. This sample was also put to use in a study of T cells of mothers and their children.

Source material: blood. These receptors were taken from a middle-aged woman in good health. Each CDR3 is given with its conserved first and last residue. A D gene is named only where the DNA matches it firmly. Clone size is not always given. Where it is, it says once, few, many or a class for expanded clones.

D gene	J gene	V gene	clone size	CDR3 protein	CDR3 DNA
NA	TRBJ2-1	TRBV7-2	few	CASSLGGPLSNEQFF	TGTGCCAGCAGCTTAGGGGGACCTTTGTCGAATGAGCAGTTCTTC
NA	TRBJ2-7	TRBV27	few	CASSLSGLSSPYEQYF	TGTGCCAGCAGTTTATCAGGCCTAAGTTCCCCCTACGAGCAGTACTTC
NA	TRBJ2-3	TRBV7-2	few	CATRLGGSIDTQYF	TGTGCCACCCGCCTCGGGGGTTCCATAGATACGCAGTATTTT
NA	TRBJ1-5	TRBV20-1	NA	CSADWGYSNQPQHF	TGCAGTGCCGATTGGGGATATAGCAATCAGCCCCAGCATTTT
TRBD1	TRBJ1-2	TRBV18	NA	CASSPNTGVTNYGYTF	TGTGCCAGCTCACCAAATACAGGGGTCACTAACTATGGCTACACCTTC
TRBD1	TRBJ2-7	TRBV29-1	many	CSVESPGQGIYEQYF	TGCAGCGTTGAGTCCCCGGGACAGGGAATTTACGAGCAGTACTTC
NA	TRBJ2-5	TRBV12-3/TRBV12-4	many	CASSLARGEETQYF	TGTGCCAGCAGTTTAGCAAGGGGGGAAGAGACCCAGTACTTC
TRBD1	TRBJ2-4	TRBV6-1	many	CASSGPRDRAAKNIQYF	TGTGCCAGCAGTGGTCCTCGGGACAGGGCTGCCAAAAACATTCAGTACTTC
NA	TRBJ1-2	TRBV10-3	NA	CTIKPQGDYYGYTF	TGTACCATCAAGCCCCAGGGAGACTACTATGGCTACACCTTC
TRBD1	TRBJ2-1	TRBV6-2/TRBV6-3	few	CASSYLSQGASNYEQFF	TGTGCCAGCAGTTACCTCTCACAGGGGGCATCAAACTATGAGCAGTTCTTC
NA	TRBJ1-6	TRBV12-3/TRBV12-4	NA	CASTPGSSYNSPLHF	TGTGCCAGCACCCCAGGCAGCTCCTATAATTCACCCCTCCACTTT
NA	TRBJ1-2	TRBV12-3/TRBV12-4	NA	CASRSRATGGYTF	TGTGCCAGCCGTTCAAGGGCCACGGGAGGCTACACCTTC
NA	TRBJ1-1	TRBV29-1	once	CSVGGTSTEAFF	TGCAGCGTTGGTGGGACGAGCACTGAAGCTTTCTTT
NA	TRBJ1-2	TRBV10-3	NA	CAISESAGKGDYGYTF	TGTGCCATCAGTGAGTCGGCAGGGAAGGGGGACTATGGCTACACCTTC
NA	TRBJ2-5	TRBV27	many	CASSLSGAETQYF	TGTGCCAGCAGTTTGTCCGGGGCGGAGACCCAGTACTTC
NA	TRBJ2-3	TRBV7-8	NA	CASSLKDADTQYF	TGTGCCAGCAGCTTAAAGGACGCAGATACGCAGTATTTT
NA	TRBJ1-2	TRBV5-4	NA	CASSGPGPEIYGYTF	TGTGCCAGCAGCGGGCCGGGACCAGAGATCTATGGCTACACCTTC
TRBD2	TRBJ2-1	TRBV7-3	NA	CASGLTAGVSYNEQFF	TGTGCCAGCGGCCTCACAGCGGGGGTCTCCTACAATGAGCAGTTCTTC
NA	TRBJ2-5	TRBV20-1	NA	CSARRTAQETQYF	TGCAGTGCTAGGAGGACAGCCCAAGAGACCCAGTACTTC
NA	TRBJ2-7	TRBV5-1	few	CASSFGRPGREQYF	TGCGCCAGCAGCTTCGGACGACCAGGGAGGGAGCAGTACTTC
NA	TRBJ1-2	TRBV7-2	few	CASSGAQGRDGYTF	TGTGCCAGCAGCGGAGCCCAGGGGCGGGATGGCTACACCTTC
TRBD1	TRBJ2-2	TRBV5-4	NA	CASSLVGTGQTGELFF	TGTGCCAGCAGCTTGGTTGGGACAGGGCAAACCGGGGAGCTGTTTTTT
NA	TRBJ1-4	TRBV29-1	few	CSGTLGEKLFF	TGCAGCGGAACCCTAGGGGAAAAACTGTTTTTT
NA	TRBJ2-1	TRBV7-3	NA	CASSLRHNNERFF	TGTGCCAGCAGCTTAAGGCATAACAATGAGCGGTTCTTC
TRBD1	TRBJ2-2	TRBV24-1	NA	CATSDPRSQTGSYTGELFF	TGTGCCACCAGTGATCCCCGTTCCCAGACAGGGTCATACACCGGGGAGCTGTTTTTT
TRBD1	TRBJ2-3	TRBV6-5	few	CASSYSSGRGLTDTQYF	TGTGCCAGCAGTTACTCGAGTGGTAGGGGGCTCACAGATACGCAGTATTTT
NA	TRBJ1-2	TRBV20-1	many	CSAPTLTGRDGYTF	TGCAGTGCTCCCACACTGACAGGTCGAGATGGCTACACCTTC
NA	TRBJ2-3	TRBV5-1	many	CASSLRLGDTQYF	TGCGCCAGCAGCCTCAGACTTGGAGATACGCAGTATTTT
NA	TRBJ2-7	TRBV12-3/TRBV12-4	NA	CASSPWKADEQYF	TGTGCCAGCAGTCCCTGGAAGGCCGACGAGCAGTACTTC
NA	TRBJ2-7	TRBV29-1	many	CSVETYSYEQYF	TGCAGCGTTGAGACTTACTCCTACGAGCAGTACTTC
NA	TRBJ1-1	TRBV27	NA	CASIFRGGINTEAFF	TGTGCCAGCATTTTTAGGGGGGGGATAAACACTGAAGCTTTCTTT
TRBD1	TRBJ1-5	TRBV27	NA	CASSNQGVSNQPQHF	TGTGCCAGCAGTAACCAGGGGGTTAGCAATCAGCCCCAGCATTTT
TRBD2	TRBJ2-5	TRBV6-1	NA	CASSAIWSSGRIEETQYF	TGTGCCAGCAGTGCCATTTGGTCTAGCGGGAGAATTGAAGAGACCCAGTACTTC
TRBD1	TRBJ2-3	TRBV2	NA	CASSGITGEYADTQYF	TGTGCCAGCAGTGGAATAACAGGGGAGTACGCAGATACGCAGTATTTT
NA	TRBJ2-7	TRBV20-1	NA	CSATGGRNYEQYF	TGCAGTGCAACGGGGGGCAGAAACTACGAGCAGTACTTC
NA	TRBJ2-3	TRBV6-2/TRBV6-3	few	CASRNRGARDTQYF	TGTGCCAGCAGGAATCGGGGGGCCAGAGATACGCAGTATTTT
TRBD1	TRBJ2-7	TRBV3-1	NA	CASSQGAPGQGAYEQYF	TGTGCCAGCAGCCAAGGGGCACCAGGACAGGGGGCCTACGAGCAGTACTTC
NA	TRBJ1-4	TRBV6-1	few	CASSELGGANEKLFF	TGTGCCAGCAGTGAATTGGGGGGCGCTAATGAAAAACTGTTTTTT
NA	TRBJ2-7	TRBV28	NA	CASSQEAQYF	TGTGCCAGCAGTCAAGAGGCTCAGTACTTC
NA	TRBJ2-7	TRBV28	many	CASSLRVVREQYF	TGTGCCAGCAGTTTAAGGGTAGTACGGGAGCAGTACTTC
NA	TRBJ2-7	TRBV6-6	many	CASSSTTYEQYF	TGTGCCAGCAGTTCTACGACCTACGAGCAGTACTTC
NA	TRBJ1-2	TRBV4-2	NA	CACSQTDGTNGYTF	TGTGCCTGCAGCCAAACTGACGGAACAAATGGCTACACCTTC
NA	TRBJ1-2	TRBV7-2	NA	CASSQRSAYDYTF	TGTGCCAGCAGCCAACGTTCCGCCTATGACTACACCTTC
TRBD2	TRBJ2-3	TRBV5-1	few	CASSLDLRGGPGDTQYF	TGCGCCAGCAGCTTGGATCTCCGGGGGGGGCCGGGGGATACGCAGTATTTT
NA	TRBJ2-1	TRBV20-1	NA	CSAKSGSSYNEQFF	TGCAGTGCTAAATCGGGGAGCTCCTACAATGAGCAGTTCTTC
TRBD2	TRBJ2-1	TRBV2	few	CASSEPTSGAEQFF	TGTGCCAGCAGTGAACCGACTAGCGGCGCTGAGCAGTTCTTC
NA	TRBJ2-1	TRBV7-2	NA	CASGAYYNEQFF	TGTGCCAGCGGCGCCTACTACAATGAGCAGTTCTTC
TRBD1	TRBJ2-1	TRBV9	NA	CASRPGQGGGEQFF	TGTGCCAGCAGACCGGGACAGGGCGGTGGTGAGCAGTTCTTC
NA	TRBJ2-7	TRBV28	few	CASSLGYGGEQYF	TGTGCCAGCAGTTTAGGGTATGGCGGCGAGCAGTACTTC
TRBD2	TRBJ2-4	TRBV7-3	few	CASSPTSAQNIQYF	TGTGCCAGCAGCCCGACTAGCGCGCAAAACATTCAGTACTTC
TRBD1	TRBJ1-5	TRBV5-5	NA	CASRRQGEGQPQHF	TGTGCCAGCAGGCGTCAGGGGGAAGGTCAGCCCCAGCATTTT
TRBD1	TRBJ2-7	TRBV7-9	many	CASSLASGQGASEQYF	TGTGCCAGCAGCTTAGCCTCCGGACAGGGGGCTAGCGAGCAGTACTTC
NA	TRBJ2-2	TRBV6-8	NA	CASSRGATGELFF	TGTGCCAGCAGCCGCGGGGCCACCGGGGAGCTGTTTTTT
NA	TRBJ2-7	TRBV20-1	NA	CSARDFQGGYEQYF	TGCAGTGCTAGAGATTTCCAGGGGGGTTACGAGCAGTACTTC
NA	TRBJ2-5	TRBV28	many	CASLIQRRRETQYF	TGTGCCAGCCTAATACAAAGGCGCAGGGAGACCCAGTACTTC